The 30 T cell receptor beta chains presented below share a single source sample, sequenced in a study of CD4 T cell repertoires in COVID-19. Generated by immunoSEQ multiplex PCR, the TCRdb table keeps only in-frame clones and is missing some. This table holds tens of thousands of clones, around 82% found once. This material consisted of CD4+ T cells from peripheral blood, taken after recovery from COVID-19. Receptors originate from a human donor who had COVID-19.

CDR3 sequence: CASSRRGGGGGPYEQYF. In nucleotides, the CDR3 is TGTGCCAGCAGTCGCAGGGGCGGAGGGGGAGGACCCTACGAGCAGTACTTC. This chain uses TRBV7-8 with TRBJ2-7, with D possibly called TRBD1 or TRBD2 (6 bases each). CDR3 length: 17 residues. V lost 6 bases to trimming and J lost 2 bases, with 23 bases between them. CDR1 and CDR2 (germline): SGHVS, FQNEAQ.

The chain recombines TRBV19 with TRBJ2-3; no definite D call. V was shortened by 0 bases and J by 8 bases, with 12 bases between the two germline ends. CDR1 is LNHDA, CDR2 SQIVND, per germline (reference sequence). The length of the CDR3 is 14 residues. The CDR3 is CASSIERTHSTQYF. The CDR3 DNA sequence: TGTGCCAGTAGTATAGAGCGGACCCACAGTACGCAGTATTTT.

V is TRBV23-1 and J is TRBJ1-3; 7 nucleotides line up with TRBD1. TRBV23-1 is filed as an ORF, its function uncertain. The CDR3 extends over 16 amino acids. The junction had 6 bases not matched to a gene; V was cut back by 2 bases and J by 2 bases. CDR3 sequence: CASSQNTGETGNTIYF. The CDR3 coding sequence is TGCGCCAGCAGTCAAAACACAGGGGAAACTGGAAACACCATATATTTT.

The chain employs TRBV7-2 and TRBJ1-1; 8 bases map to TRBD1. The trim removed 5 bases at V and 4 bases at J, leaving 6 bases unmatched. This CDR3 is 14 amino acids long. The germline V gene encodes CDR1 SGHTA and CDR2 FQGNSA. The CDR3 DNA sequence: TGTGCCAGCAGCCCGACAGGGACAGGCACTGAAGCTTTCTTT. Translating gives CASSPTGTGTEAFF.

The chain couples TRBV5-1 to TRBJ2-5; D uncertain. V lost 1 base, J lost 2 bases, and 15 bases lay in between. The germline CDR1 and CDR2 sequences are SGHRS and YFSETQ. CDR3 length equals 16 residues. As DNA, the CDR3 is TGCGCCAGCAGCTTGTCTGTAGTGCGTTTACAAGAGACCCAGTACTTC. Protein: CASSLSVVRLQETQYF.

The chain carries TRBV28 and TRBJ1-1; 8 nucleotides align to TRBD1. Germline V gene sequence: CDR1 MDHEN, CDR2 SYDVKM. J was trimmed by 11 bases and V by 3 bases; bases with no gene match: 17. The CDR3 is made up of 16 amino acids. CDR3 sequence reads: CASSFSTGDRMEKAFF. DNA for the CDR3: TGTGCCAGCAGTTTCTCGACCGGGGACAGGATGGAGAAGGCTTTCTTT.

The J gene is TRBJ2-6, the V gene TRBV14; unclear D gene. In germline, CDR1 is SGHDN, CDR2 FVKESK. This CDR3 comprises 16 residues. Trimming left V 4 bases short and J 2 bases short, with 12 bases between. CDR3 DNA: TGTGCCAGCAGCCGGATATCACTGGCTGGGGCCAACGTCCTGACTTTC. This gives the protein CASSRISLAGANVLTF. The full variable domain, its missing parts supplied by reference TRBV14 and TRBJ2-6, is EAGVTQFPSHSVIEKGQTVTLRCDPISGHDNLYWYRRVMGKEIKFLLHFVKESKQDESGMPNNRFLAERTGGTYSTLKVQPAELEDSGVYFCASSRISLAGANVLTFGAGSRLTVL.

This chain uses TRBV27 with TRBJ2-2; D tentatively reads TRBD1 or TRBD2 (5 bases each). Trimming took off 10 bases at V and 5 bases at J, with 17 bases between the two ends. CDR3 size: 14 residues. Germline assignment: CDR1 MNHEY and CDR2 SMNVEV (reference sequence). The DNA for the CDR3 is TGTGCCACAGGGAGAGGGAGAGGGACCGGGGAGCTGTTTTTT. It is translated as CATGRGRGTGELFF.

The chain couples TRBV5-5 to TRBJ1-6; D is perhaps TRBD1 (5 bases). This CDR3 comprises 15 residues. V was clipped by 4 bases and J by 5 bases, with 13 bases between them. The V gene's germline CDR1 is SGHKS and CDR2 YYEKEE (reference sequence). The CDR3 DNA sequence: TGTGCCAGCAGCGAGGGGTACCATGATAATTCACCCCTCCACTTT. Amino acids: CASSEGYHDNSPLHF.

The count of this clone is one. V usage is TRBV10-2 and J usage is TRBJ1-1; no clear D gene. From germline, CDR1 is WSHSY and CDR2 SAAADI. V was shortened by 2 bases and J by 5 bases, with 9 bases between the two germline ends. The CDR3 loop spans 13 amino acids. In nucleotides, the CDR3 is TGCGCCAGCAGTGAGGCACAGCGTACTGAAGCTTTCTTT. Translating it yields CASSEAQRTEAFF.

The CDR3, as DNA: TGTGCCAGCAGTGAGGAGATAGCCGGGGGCAATGAGCAGTTCTTC. Residues: CASSEEIAGGNEQFF. The gene calls are TRBV2 and TRBJ2-1; tentative D call: TRBD2 (6 bases). The CDR3 covers 15 residues. Trimming removed 3 bases at V and 6 bases at J, with 15 bases between. Germline V CDR1 and CDR2: SNHLY, FYNNEI.

The rearrangement joins TRBV6-5 to TRBJ1-4; D uncertain. Germline V lookup: CDR1 MNHEY, CDR2 SVGAGI. Trimming cost V 5 bases and J 8 bases, with 18 bases left between them. The length of the CDR3 is 15 residues. For the CDR3, the DNA is TGTGCCAGCAGTCCCAGAACTACGCCGCGAGAAAAACTGTTTTTT. This sequence encodes CASSPRTTPREKLFF.

The chain is built from TRBV19 and TRBJ2-3; D perhaps matches TRBD2 (5 bases). Germline V gene lookup returns CDR1 LNHDA and CDR2 SQIVND (reference sequence). The ends were cut back, 3 bases at V and 3 bases at J, with 7 bases in the middle. The CDR3 has 13 amino acids. The CDR3 bases are TGTGCCAGTAGTATGGGCGGGACAGATACGCAGTATTTT. It is translated as CASSMGGTDTQYF.

The chain couples TRBV7-8 to TRBJ1-2; 7 positions agree with TRBD1. Trimming removed 3 bases from V and 7 bases from J; junction bases left unmatched: 8. This CDR3 is 14 amino acids long. Germline lookup yields CDR1 SGHVS and CDR2 FQNEAQ. The CDR3 protein is CASSFGQEQGGYTF. DNA for the CDR3: TGTGCCAGCAGCTTTGGACAGGAGCAAGGTGGCTACACCTTC.

V gene TRBV6-5 combines with J gene TRBJ2-6; D is unresolved. The V end was cut by 6 bases, the J end by 0 bases, with 9 bases between. This CDR3 has 15 residues. Germline CDR1 is MNHEY and CDR2 is SVGAGI. The CDR3: CASRWTASGANVLTF. In DNA, the CDR3 is TGTGCCAGCAGGTGGACGGCCTCTGGGGCCAACGTCCTGACTTTC.

This sequence joins TRBV5-1 and TRBJ2-7; 10 bases line up with TRBD1. The germline CDR1 and CDR2 sequences are SGHRS and YFSETQ. The V segment lost 4 bases and the J segment 1 base; nucleotides outside the gene matches: 8. The CDR3 is 16 residues long. CDR3 coding DNA: TGCGCCAGCAGCCGAGTTCGGACAGGGGGATCCTACGAGCAGTACTTC. Translation gives CASSRVRTGGSYEQYF.

This chain connects TRBV18 to TRBJ1-4, with a weak D call TRBD1 (5 bases). The CDR3 is 15 amino acids. Germline V gene lookup returns CDR1 KGHSH and CDR2 LQKENI. Trimming removed 5 bases at V and 8 bases at J, with 18 bases between. This chain's CDR3 is CASSVTGVGDEKLFF. For the CDR3, the DNA is TGTGCCAGCTCAGTTACAGGAGTCGGGGACGAAAAACTGTTTTTT.

The genes are TRBV4-1 and TRBJ1-6, with D possibly TRBD1 on 5 matching bases. Trimming shortened V by 0 bases and J by 0 bases, and 12 bases separated the two germline ends. Germline V gives CDR1 MGHRA, CDR2 YSYEKL. The CDR3 has 18 residues. The CDR3 sequence is CASSQDQIRGSYNSPLHF. Here the CDR3 DNA reads TGCGCCAGCAGCCAAGATCAAATTAGGGGCTCCTATAATTCACCCCTCCACTTT.

The chain carries TRBV7-2 and TRBJ2-5, with D maybe TRBD1 (5 bases). The germline V gene has CDR1 SGHTA and CDR2 FQGNSA. The CDR3 sequence is 15 residues long. V gave up 4 bases and J gave up 3 bases, with 15 bases separating them. This CDR3 reads CASSWGETVEETQYF. The CDR3 nucleotides are TGTGCCAGCAGCTGGGGCGAAACGGTAGAAGAGACCCAGTACTTC.

The CDR3 is CASSLNTAAQHF. The CDR3 DNA follows: TGTGCCAGCAGTTTAAATACTGCGGCCCAGCATTTT. This chain joins TRBV28 and TRBJ1-5; D ambiguous. With 2 bases removed from V and 11 bases from J, the gap between germline ends came to 10 bases. CDR1 is MDHEN, CDR2 SYDVKM, per germline. The CDR3 has 12 amino acids. Together with reference TRBV28 and TRBJ1-5, the CDR3 gives the full variable domain: DVKVTQSSRYLVKRTGEKVFLECVQDMDHENMFWYRQDPGLGLRLIYFSYDVKMKEKGDIPEGYSVSREKKERFSLILESASTNQTSMYLCASSLNTAAQHFGDGTRLSIL.

This clone was detected a few times. The chain employs TRBV19 and TRBJ2-1, with unresolved D. CDR3 length equals 12 residues. V gave up 3 bases and J gave up 8 bases, with 8 bases separating them. The V gene's germline CDR1 is LNHDA and CDR2 SQIVND (reference sequence). CDR3 protein: CASSIQPHEQFF. For the CDR3, the DNA is TGTGCCAGTAGTATTCAACCCCATGAGCAGTTCTTC.

The chain joins TRBV27 to TRBJ1-2; no firm D call. V was trimmed by 0 bases and J by 8 bases, leaving 10 bases between them. This CDR3 spans 13 amino acids. From germline, CDR1 is MNHEY and CDR2 SMNVEV (reference sequence). The CDR3 protein is CASSLSGEGGYTF. CDR3 in DNA: TGTGCCAGCAGTTTATCCGGGGAGGGAGGCTACACCTTC.

This chain links TRBV5-1 with TRBJ2-3; the match to TRBD2 covers 8 bases. The CDR3 sequence is 19 residues long. From germline, CDR1 is SGHRS and CDR2 YFSETQ. J lost 5 bases, V lost 0 bases, and 17 bases had no gene match. The CDR3 reads CASSLAGKLELAGVDTQYF. The CDR3 nucleotides read TGCGCCAGCAGCTTGGCCGGAAAGTTGGAGCTAGCGGGCGTAGATACGCAGTATTTT.

The chain links TRBV6-5 to TRBJ1-2; D remains ambiguous. Germline loops: CDR1 MNHEY, CDR2 SVGAGI. CDR3 length: 11 residues. Trimming removed 8 bases from V and 3 bases from J, with 7 bases in between. The CDR3 DNA reads TGTGCCAGCTTCACAGACTATGGCTACACCTTC. Its protein product is CASFTDYGYTF.

The chain recombines TRBV2 with TRBJ2-1, with D possibly TRBD2 on 6 matching bases. Per germline, CDR1 SNHLY and CDR2 FYNNEI. CDR3 length: 14 residues. V dropped 3 bases and J dropped 3 bases, with 9 bases sitting between them. CDR3 sequence: CASSDSDYYNEQFF. CDR3 sequence (DNA): TGTGCCAGCAGTGATTCGGACTACTACAATGAGCAGTTCTTC.

The gene calls are TRBV10-3 and TRBJ1-3; 7 positions match TRBD1. CDR1 and CDR2 (germline): ENHRY, SYGVKD. V dropped 6 bases and J dropped 1; count of bases not matched to a gene: 3. CDR3 size: 14 residues. The CDR3 is CAIRATGSGNTIYF. The DNA of the CDR3 is TGTGCCATCAGGGCGACAGGGTCTGGAAACACCATATATTTT.

This chain joins TRBV25-1 and TRBJ2-3, with D possibly TRBD2 on 7 matching bases. There are 15 residues in the CDR3. Trimming removed 8 bases at V and 0 bases at J, with 15 bases between. Germline V gene sequence: CDR1 MGHDK, CDR2 SYGVNS. The chain's CDR3 is CASGGETGSTDTQYF. CDR3 coding DNA: TGTGCCAGCGGGGGGGAGACAGGTAGCACAGATACGCAGTATTTT.

The rearrangement uses TRBV5-1 and TRBJ2-1; D perhaps matches TRBD2 (6 bases). This CDR3 has 15 residues. Germline CDR1 SGHRS, CDR2 YFSETQ. V was pared by 4 bases and J by 0 bases, with 11 bases between. CDR3 amino acids: CASSQTRSSYNEQFF. DNA of the CDR3: TGCGCCAGCAGCCAGACTAGGAGCTCCTACAATGAGCAGTTCTTC.

The rearrangement uses TRBV10-2 and TRBJ1-3; D remains ambiguous. The CDR3 totals 15 residues. Looked up from germline, CDR1 is WSHSY and CDR2 is SAAADI. Trimming took off 2 bases at V and 0 bases at J, with 8 bases between the two ends. CDR3: CASSERANSGNTIYF. CDR3 DNA sequence: TGCGCCAGCAGTGAGAGAGCTAACTCTGGAAACACCATATATTTT.

The rearrangement joins TRBV2 to TRBJ1-5, with 8 bases matching TRBD1. From germline, CDR1 is SNHLY and CDR2 FYNNEI. V trimming: 3 bases; J trimming: 8 bases; junction bases outside the gene matches: 9. CDR3 size: 15 residues. The CDR3 sequence: CASSDIGTGLKPQHF. The CDR3 DNA follows: TGTGCCAGCAGTGATATTGGGACAGGACTTAAGCCCCAGCATTTT.